The text below deals with one T cell receptor (beta chain). The specificity of this receptor is unknown. Base qualities are not at hand, and no much larger clone is one base apart. The cohort was made up of hundreds of healthy bone marrow donors. All cohort members were sampled while nominally healthy, although unrecorded immune exposures were likely present. The donor was CMV seropositive and was included in the group of some 290 seropositive cohort members. A peripheral blood sample was provided by each donor, and peripheral blood mononuclear cells were used for TCR beta sequencing. The Qiagen DNeasy Blood Extraction Kit was used to extract genomic DNA from the blood cell samples. CDR1 and CDR2 are drawn from the germline V gene (reference sequence): SGHNT, YYREEE. V ends up 2 bases short and J 4 bases short, with an unmatched junction base count of 13. From cysteine to phenylalanine, the CDR3 is 17 amino acids long. Only the CDR3 portion is preserved as DNA: 51 bases, with reading frame beginning at the first base.

The sample belongs to a study of cytomegalovirus exposure and HLA in healthy donors (dated by TCRdb to 2016 to 2017). Context from the whole study: In an earlier analysis of 550 to 750 of the donors, 276 Gb of sequence data and approximately 100 million unique TCR beta sequences from 150 million to 200 million T cells were reported. Of the 300 to 500 genotyped donors, 75% to 85% were placed in the genetic ancestry cluster associated with self-reported Caucasian donors. HLA typing included class I and class II loci at four-digit resolution. Approximately 310 gigabases of sequencing data and roughly 90 million unique TCR sequences were included in an early release covering about 620 HLA-typed donors. An earlier analysis of several hundred of the donors used high-throughput TCR beta sequencing to judge whether each TCR beta V gene segment behaved as functional or pseudogenic. To study patterns of TCR occurrence, a later analysis re-analyzed previously published TCR beta repertoires from 666 donors and added high-resolution HLA genotyping. A later genetic analysis took genome-wide SNP genotypes for about 60% of the roughly 670 donors and used that subset as a discovery cohort. Roughly 5 DR-DQ haplotypes were handled as single units for association and clustering, since linkage in the cohort was strong. To predict cytomegalovirus infection status, the study combined high-throughput TCR immunosequencing, statistical association of individual TCRs with disease status, and machine learning. The T cell repertoires of about 700 subjects were profiled by immunosequencing and related to cytomegalovirus serostatus. Besides the first cohort of hundreds of subjects, a separate validation cohort made up of 120 or so different subjects was used. Every repertoire in the discovery cohort had been generated on one and the same sequencing platform. Among about 410 genotyped donors of the cohort, an average of around 250,000 unique TCR beta nucleotide sequences was sequenced per donor, of which roughly 17% were non-productive. The study aimed to test whether cataloging public T cell receptors could reveal signatures of past pathogen exposure. Rather than drawing on any new phenotypic data, the later analysis identified candidate immune exposures from TCR beta sequences and the way those sequences occurred across donors. Donor age, sex, ethnicity and CMV serostatus were collected together with the repertoire data. Typing coverage differed by locus: A, B, C, DRB1 and DQB1 were typed in about 629-640 donors, DQA1 in 522, DPA1 in approximately 610, and DPB1 in just under 490.

Receptor libraries were prepared by the immunoSEQ multiplex PCR assay. For the multiplex PCR, a mixture combining 60 forward primers for TCR Vbeta segments and 13 reverse primers for TCR Jbeta segments was used. The CDR3 region of rearranged TCR beta genes was amplified from genomic DNA with a multiplex PCR assay. On the Illumina HiSeq System, the amplified TCR beta libraries were sequenced as 87-base-pair reads. The authors processed their data as follows. In a later analysis, roughly 80 million unique TCR beta chains were counted across the approximately 640 repertoires, and roughly 11 million of these chains were shared by at least two donors. A nearest-neighbor algorithm error-corrected the raw reads and collapsed the reads into unique sequences, merging closely related sequences to remove PCR and sequencing errors. To assign V, D and J gene segments, CDR3 sequences were aligned to IMGT reference sequences. Each retained sequence needed at least a six-nucleotide match to both a V gene segment and a J gene segment. Rearrangements were classified as productive when the CDR3 lacked stop codons and remained in frame with V and J, and all other rearrangements were classified as non-productive. Following IMGT convention, CDR3 was defined as the stretch from the second conserved V-encoded cysteine to the conserved J-encoded phenylalanine. Sequences without an unambiguous match to a single V gene segment were excluded from the earlier analysis of 500 to 700 of the donors. An earlier analysis of around 600 of the donors classified V segments as functional when productive rearrangements were above 56.7% and as segregating when the standard deviation between donors was above 5%. A statistical classification framework was built to diagnose cytomegalovirus status from the catalog of TCR beta chain sequences. In a later analysis, TCR nucleotide sequences were compared against IMGT/GENE-DB human TR gene sequences so that V and J genes could be assigned. A later analysis assigned CDR3 sequences and most-parsimonious VDJ recombination scenarios with the TCRdist pipeline. In a later analysis, each TCR beta chain was defined by its CDR3 amino acid sequence together with its V-gene family, and reads without a unique V-gene family were excluded. To address suspected cross-contamination and a sequencing artifact, a later analysis removed approximately 590 highly shared, low-generation-probability nucleotide sequences. In a later analysis, a clonal expansion index for each public chain was calculated from normalized within-repertoire ranks of inferred template counts. In a later analysis, generation probabilities were computed using a VDJ recombination model fitted to out-of-frame rearrangements, and the results were checked against IGoR. Hypergeometric tests were used in a later analysis to score TCR-TCR, TCR-HLA and TCR-CMV co-occurrence, with a repertoire-size bias correction applied to the TCR pairs. A later analysis estimated false discovery rates by permuting HLA or CMV assignments 20 times. In a later analysis, co-occurring TCRs were grouped using DBSCAN, with TCRdist sequence similarity added in when clustering inside HLA-allele-positive subsets. Co-occurrence clustering excluded repertoires with fewer than 30,000 or more than 120,000 public chains, plus five with anomalous nucleotide sharing. The source is immuneACCESS, and TCRdb retained only in-frame sequences with V and J called. Part of the clones is not carried over; for the studies checked, unresolved V genes explain less than half of this, and the remainder is unexplained. That table gives V, J and clone size, and the DNA gave D and trimming. This sample lists roughly 180,000 clones; around 82% were detected once. The top ten hold less than 2.5% of the sample.

General study outcomes and caveats: Compared with equally common non-associated chains, HLA-associated TCR beta chains in a later analysis were more clonally expanded and had lower generation probabilities. The study gave a list of 150 to 200 TCR beta chains associated with cytomegalovirus. The earlier analysis of about 600 of the donors excluded approximately 15 rarely observed V segments, including chromosome 9 orphons, because counts were too low. Cytomegalovirus status was reported to be diagnosed by the classifier with high specificity and sensitivity in both the original and validation cohorts. Correlated functional status among segregating V segments might be attributable to linkage disequilibrium, but an unknown experimental factor could not be ruled out. In a later analysis, over 15,000 TCR beta sequences were associated with specific HLA alleles at a false discovery rate of 0.05. When HLA alleles, especially DR and DQ, strongly co-occurred, TCR associations were difficult to assign to individual alleles. An association between a missense DCLRE1C variant and V-gene and J-gene trimming of TCR beta chains was found in a later genetic analysis and replicated in an independent cohort. A cluster of highly shared sequence variants was judged likely to represent a technical artifact of the sequencing pipeline. Most TCR sequences were seen in very few donors, while some public TCRs were found in many individuals. According to a later genetic analysis, donors in an Asian-associated ancestry cluster had fewer N-insertions in productive TCRs than the approximately 630-donor mean. Because some donors lacked HLA typing at each locus, the association tests relied only on the typed subset. CMV serostatus was the only immune exposure information available for the cohort. In vitro tests confirmed that a few of the cytomegalovirus-associated TCR beta chains recognize cytomegalovirus antigens. According to a later analysis, most CMV-associated TCR beta chains appeared to be HLA-restricted, and the HLA associations seemed to be driven largely by CMV exposure. Because the 87-base-pair reads could not distinguish some IMGT-functional V segments, including TRBV6-2 and TRBV6-3, those segments were excluded. Only TCR beta chains were sequenced in this cohort, and the absence of alpha or paired-chain data limited detectable features. In an earlier analysis of over 550 of the donors, most TCR beta V segments were observed in productive rearrangements about 90% or about 30% of the time, broadly matching IMGT annotations. The presence/absence analyses assumed that sequencing depth was roughly uniform across donors, and that assumption may not be true. The authors suggested that the approach could potentially be extended to other disease states and immunological phenotypes. A further reported finding was that TCR beta sequences accurately predicted the HLA-A and HLA-B alleles for most subjects in the first cohort. In a later analysis, the rate of TCR association differed among HLA loci, with DRB1 alleles having the most associated TCRs and HLA-C alleles having the fewest. A later analysis reported that several top co-occurrence clusters appeared linked to parvovirus B19, influenza, CMV and Epstein-Barr virus.

The specimen was PBMCs. The V and J genes are TRBV5-4 and TRBJ2-7; 9 junctional bases match TRBD2. The TCR originated in a woman aged 25-40 years in good health and CMV-seropositive. Here the CDR3 is given as CASSFGGLLAGVYEQYF. Read as DNA, the sequence is TGTGCCAGCAGCTTTGGTGGGCTTTTAGCGGGGGTGTACGAGCAGTACTTC.